This T cell receptor (beta chain) was documented in a study of blood T cell repertoires in COVID-19. Across the study: Both acute and convalescent COVID-19 samples were obtained from the United States, Italy and Spain.

CDR3 length equals 11 residues. Trimming removed 1 base at V and 6 bases at J, with 4 bases between. CDR1 is SGHVS and CDR2 is FQNEAQ in the germline V gene. TCRdb's copy holds only in-frame clones and misses some; the assay was immunoSEQ multiplex PCR. This sample has roughly 220,000 clones, with roughly 88% found just once. The sample taken for sequencing was PBMCs or T cells enriched from blood (not recorded which). The TCR comes from a woman aged 50 to 60 with acute COVID-19. The rearrangement uses TRBV7-8 and TRBJ2-7; D gene ambiguous. CDR3 sequence: CASSLVSEQYF. CDR3 DNA sequence: TGTGCCAGCAGCTTAGTTAGCGAGCAGTACTTC.